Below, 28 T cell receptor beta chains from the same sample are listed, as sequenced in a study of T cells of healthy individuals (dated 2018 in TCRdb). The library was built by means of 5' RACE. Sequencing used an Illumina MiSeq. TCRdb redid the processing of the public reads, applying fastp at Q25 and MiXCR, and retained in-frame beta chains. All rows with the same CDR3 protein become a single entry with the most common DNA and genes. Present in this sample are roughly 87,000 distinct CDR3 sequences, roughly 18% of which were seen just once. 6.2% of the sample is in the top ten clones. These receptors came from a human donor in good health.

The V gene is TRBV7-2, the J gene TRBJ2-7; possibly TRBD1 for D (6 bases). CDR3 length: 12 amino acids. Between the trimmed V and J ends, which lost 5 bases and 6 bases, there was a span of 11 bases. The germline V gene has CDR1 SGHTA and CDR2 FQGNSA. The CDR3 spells CASSRDISEQYF. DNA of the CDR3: TGTGCCAGCAGCCGGGACATCTCCGAGCAGTACTTC.

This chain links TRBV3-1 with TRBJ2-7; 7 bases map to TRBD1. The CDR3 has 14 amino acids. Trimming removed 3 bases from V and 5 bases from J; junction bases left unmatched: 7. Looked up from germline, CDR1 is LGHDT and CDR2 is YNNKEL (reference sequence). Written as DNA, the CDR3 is TGTGCCAGCAGCCAGGGCGACAGGGTCCACGAGCAGTACTTC. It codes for CASSQGDRVHEQYF.

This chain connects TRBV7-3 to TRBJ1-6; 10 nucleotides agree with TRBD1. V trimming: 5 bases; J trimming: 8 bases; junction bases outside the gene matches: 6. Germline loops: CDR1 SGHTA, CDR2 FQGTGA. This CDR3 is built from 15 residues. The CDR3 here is CASSQLDRGYSPLHF. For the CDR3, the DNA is TGTGCCAGCAGCCAATTGGACAGGGGGTATTCACCCCTCCACTTT.

This chain's CDR3 is CASRLPLGENTEAFF. CDR3 DNA: TGTGCCAGCAGACTCCCTCTAGGTGAAAACACTGAAGCTTTCTTT. This sequence joins TRBV28 and TRBJ1-1, with D unresolved. The CDR3 is made up of 15 amino acids. V shed 6 bases and J shed 2 bases, with 16 bases lying between them. From germline, CDR1 is MDHEN and CDR2 SYDVKM.

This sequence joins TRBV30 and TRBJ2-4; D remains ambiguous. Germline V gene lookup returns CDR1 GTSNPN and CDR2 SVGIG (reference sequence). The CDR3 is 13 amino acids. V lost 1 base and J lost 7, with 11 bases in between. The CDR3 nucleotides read TGTGCCTGGAGTGGATGGGGATTGAACATTCAGTACTTC. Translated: CAWSGWGLNIQYF. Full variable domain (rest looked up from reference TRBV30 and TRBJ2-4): SQTIHQWPATLVQPVGSPLSLECTVEGTSNPNLYWYRQAAGRGLQLLFYSVGIGQISSEVPQNLSASRPQDRQFILSSKKLLLSDSGFYLCAWSGWGLNIQYFGAGTRLSVL.

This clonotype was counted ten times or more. The DNA for the CDR3 is TGTGCCAGCAGTCCCGACCTAGCAGTCCCAGATACGCAGTATTTT. Protein: CASSPDLAVPDTQYF. The chain combines TRBV28 with TRBJ2-3, with D possibly matching TRBD2 (5 bases). V lost 5 bases to trimming and J lost 4 bases, with 16 bases between them. Germline loops: CDR1 MDHEN, CDR2 SYDVKM. This CDR3 spans 15 amino acids.

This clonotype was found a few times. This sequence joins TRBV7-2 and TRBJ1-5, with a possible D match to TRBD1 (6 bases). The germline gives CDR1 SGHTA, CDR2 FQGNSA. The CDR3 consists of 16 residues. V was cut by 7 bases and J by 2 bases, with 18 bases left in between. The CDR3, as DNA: TGTGCCAGCATCTCTCAGGCGGGGGGCGGCAATCAGCCCCAGCATTTT. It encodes CASISQAGGGNQPQHF.

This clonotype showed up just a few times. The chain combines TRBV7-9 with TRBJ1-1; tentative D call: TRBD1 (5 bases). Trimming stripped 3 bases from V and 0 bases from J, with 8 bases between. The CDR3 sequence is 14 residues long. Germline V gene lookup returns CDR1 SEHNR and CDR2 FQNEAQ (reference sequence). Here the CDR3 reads CASSFKGMNTEAFF. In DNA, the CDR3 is TGTGCCAGCAGCTTCAAGGGGATGAACACTGAAGCTTTCTTT.

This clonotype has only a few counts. The CDR3 protein is CASSTGDRAYNSPLHF. CDR3 in DNA: TGCGCCAGCAGCACCGGCGACAGGGCCTATAATTCACCCCTCCACTTT. The chain carries TRBV5-1 and TRBJ1-6, with TRBD1 identical over 7 bases. This CDR3 is built from 16 residues. Germline values: CDR1 SGHRS, CDR2 YFSETQ. Trimming removed 4 bases from V and 2 bases from J; junction bases left unmatched: 6.

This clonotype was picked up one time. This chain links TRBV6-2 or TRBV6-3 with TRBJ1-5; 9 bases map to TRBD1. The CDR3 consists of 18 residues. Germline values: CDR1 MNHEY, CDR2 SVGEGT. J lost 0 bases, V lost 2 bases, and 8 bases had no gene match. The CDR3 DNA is TGTGCCAGCAGTTACGTCCAAGGACAGGGGTATAGCAATCAGCCCCAGCATTTT. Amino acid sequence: CASSYVQGQGYSNQPQHF.

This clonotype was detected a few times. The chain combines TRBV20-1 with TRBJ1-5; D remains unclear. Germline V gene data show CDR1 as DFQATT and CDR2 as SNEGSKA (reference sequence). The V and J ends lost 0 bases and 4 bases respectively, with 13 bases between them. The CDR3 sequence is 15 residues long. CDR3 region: CSARDRAGLNQPQHF. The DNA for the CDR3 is TGCAGTGCTAGAGATAGGGCCGGATTAAATCAGCCCCAGCATTTT.

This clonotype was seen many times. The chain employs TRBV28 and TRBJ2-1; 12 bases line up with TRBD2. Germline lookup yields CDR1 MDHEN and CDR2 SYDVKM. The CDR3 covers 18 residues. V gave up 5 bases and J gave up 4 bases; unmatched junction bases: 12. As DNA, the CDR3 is TGTGCCAGCAGTCCTAGCGGGAGGGCCTCTATACTATACAATGAGCAGTTCTTC. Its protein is CASSPSGRASILYNEQFF.

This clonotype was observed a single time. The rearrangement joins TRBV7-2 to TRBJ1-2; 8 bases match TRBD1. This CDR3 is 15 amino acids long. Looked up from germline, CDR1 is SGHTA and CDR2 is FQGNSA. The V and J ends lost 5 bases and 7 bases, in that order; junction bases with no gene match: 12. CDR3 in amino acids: CASSPGTGRQGGYTF. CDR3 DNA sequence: TGTGCCAGCAGCCCAGGGACAGGTCGTCAAGGTGGCTACACCTTC.

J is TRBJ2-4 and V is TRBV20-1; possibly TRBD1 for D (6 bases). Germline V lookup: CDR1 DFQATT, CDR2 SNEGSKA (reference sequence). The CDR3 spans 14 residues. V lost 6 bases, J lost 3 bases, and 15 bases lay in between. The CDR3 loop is CSANRALSKNIQYF. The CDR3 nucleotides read TGCAGTGCAAACAGGGCGTTGAGCAAAAACATTCAGTACTTC.

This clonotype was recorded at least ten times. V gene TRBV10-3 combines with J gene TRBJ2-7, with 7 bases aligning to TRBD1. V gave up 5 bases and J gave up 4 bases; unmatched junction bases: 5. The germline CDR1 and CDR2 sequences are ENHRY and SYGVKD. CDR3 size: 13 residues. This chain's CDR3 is CAISLGTEYEQYF. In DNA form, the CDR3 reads TGTGCCATCAGTCTCGGGACAGAGTACGAGCAGTACTTC.

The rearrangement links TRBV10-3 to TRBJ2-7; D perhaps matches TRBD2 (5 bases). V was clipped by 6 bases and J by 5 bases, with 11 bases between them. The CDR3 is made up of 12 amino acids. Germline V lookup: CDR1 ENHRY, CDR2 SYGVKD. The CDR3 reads CAIRTSRDEQYF. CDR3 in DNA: TGTGCCATCAGAACTAGTCGGGACGAGCAGTACTTC.

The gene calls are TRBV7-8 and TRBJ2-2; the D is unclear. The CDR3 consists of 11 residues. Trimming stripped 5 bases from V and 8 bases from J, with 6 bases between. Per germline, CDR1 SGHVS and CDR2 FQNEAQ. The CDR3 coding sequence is TGTGCCAGCAGCGCCCTAGGGGAGCTGTTTTTT. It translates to CASSALGELFF.

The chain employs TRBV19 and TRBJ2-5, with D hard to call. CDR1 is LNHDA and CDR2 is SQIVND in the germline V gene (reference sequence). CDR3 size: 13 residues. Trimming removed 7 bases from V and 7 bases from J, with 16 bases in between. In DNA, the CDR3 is TGTGCCAGTACCTCGACGGCGGAGAGGACCCAGTACTTC. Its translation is CASTSTAERTQYF.

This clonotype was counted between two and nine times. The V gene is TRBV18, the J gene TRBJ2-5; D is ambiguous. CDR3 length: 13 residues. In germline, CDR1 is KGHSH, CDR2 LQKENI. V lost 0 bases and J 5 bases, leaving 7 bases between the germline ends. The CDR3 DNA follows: TGTGCCAGCTCACCACCGTCCTATGAGACCCAGTACTTC. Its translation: CASSPPSYETQYF.

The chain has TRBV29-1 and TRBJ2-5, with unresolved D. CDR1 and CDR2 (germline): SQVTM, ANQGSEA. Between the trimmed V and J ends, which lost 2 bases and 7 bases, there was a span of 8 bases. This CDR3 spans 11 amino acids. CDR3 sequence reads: CSVESYGTQYF. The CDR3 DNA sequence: TGCAGCGTTGAATCCTACGGGACCCAGTACTTC.

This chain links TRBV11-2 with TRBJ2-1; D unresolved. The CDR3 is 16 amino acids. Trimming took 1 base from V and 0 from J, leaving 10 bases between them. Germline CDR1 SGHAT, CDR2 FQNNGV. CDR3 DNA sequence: TGTGCCAGCAGCTTAGGGACGTTAAGCTCCTACAATGAGCAGTTCTTC. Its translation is CASSLGTLSSYNEQFF.

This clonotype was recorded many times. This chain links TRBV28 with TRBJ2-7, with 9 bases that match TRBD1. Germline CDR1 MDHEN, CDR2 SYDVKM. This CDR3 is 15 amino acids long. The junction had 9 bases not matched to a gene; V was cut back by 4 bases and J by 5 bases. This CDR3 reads CASSSGGDRAHEQYF. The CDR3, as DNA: TGTGCCAGCAGTTCCGGAGGGGACAGGGCCCACGAGCAGTACTTC.

CDR3 bases: TGTGCCAGCAGCAAAGGCCTTAATCAGCCCCAGCATTTT. Translation: CASSKGLNQPQHF. This rearrangement joins TRBV21-1 to TRBJ1-5. TRBV21-1 is marked as a pseudogene. This CDR3 is built from 13 residues.

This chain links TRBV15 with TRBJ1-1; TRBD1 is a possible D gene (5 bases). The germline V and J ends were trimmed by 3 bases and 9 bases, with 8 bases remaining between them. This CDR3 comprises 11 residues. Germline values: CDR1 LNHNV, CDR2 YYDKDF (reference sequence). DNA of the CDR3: TGTGCCACCAGCAGCGACAGAAAAGCTTTCTTT. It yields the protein CATSSDRKAFF.

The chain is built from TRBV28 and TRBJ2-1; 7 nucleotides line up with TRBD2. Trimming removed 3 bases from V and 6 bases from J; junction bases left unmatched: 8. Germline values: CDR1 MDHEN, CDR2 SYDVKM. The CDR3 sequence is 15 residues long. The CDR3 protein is CASSFRSGTANEQFF. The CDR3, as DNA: TGTGCCAGCAGTTTTAGGAGCGGGACGGCCAATGAGCAGTTCTTC.

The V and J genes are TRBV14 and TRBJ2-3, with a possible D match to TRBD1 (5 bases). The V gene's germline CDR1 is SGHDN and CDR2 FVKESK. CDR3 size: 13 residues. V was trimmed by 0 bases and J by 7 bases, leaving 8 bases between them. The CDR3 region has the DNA TGTGCCAGCAGCCAAGAGAACAGGAATACGCAGTATTTT. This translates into CASSQENRNTQYF.

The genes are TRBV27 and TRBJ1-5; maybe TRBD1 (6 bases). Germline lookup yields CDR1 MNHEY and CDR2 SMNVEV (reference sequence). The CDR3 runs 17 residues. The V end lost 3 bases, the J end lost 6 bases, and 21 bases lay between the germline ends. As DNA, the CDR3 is TGTGCCAGCAGTTTGTCGGGAAATCCCTGGGGGCCTCAGCCCCAGCATTTT. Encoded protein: CASSLSGNPWGPQPQHF.

CDR3 DNA: TGTGCCAGCAGCCCGAGATTGAAGTCCTACGAGCAGTACTTC. Its protein product is CASSPRLKSYEQYF. This chain links TRBV9 with TRBJ2-7; D is unclear. This CDR3 is built from 14 residues. Germline CDR1 SGDLS, CDR2 YYNGEE. V lost 4 bases and J 1 base, leaving 12 bases between the germline ends.